A selection of T cell receptor beta chains follows, all from one sample in a study of T-cell memory formation after mild COVID-19. A single record per CDR3 protein comes from TCRdb applying MiXCR to the 5' RACE reads. This repertoire shows some 450,000 distinct CDR3 sequences, around 19% found once; its top ten account for 7.5% to 10%. Input material: PBMCs or a T cell subset sorted from them (not recorded which). Every receptor here comes from an adult woman who had mild COVID-19 (a few samples of this study predate the infection). Cell type and time point are not known. CDR3s include the opening cysteine and the closing phenylalanine or tryptophan. The order of the fields is clone size, V gene, J gene, CDR3 protein. Size tells how often a clone was seen (once, few, many) or the class of an expanded clone, and some rows leave it out.

abundance: few; v_gene: TRBV7-2; j_gene: TRBJ2-7; CDR3aa: CASTSDYEQYF
abundance: few; v_gene: TRBV2; j_gene: TRBJ2-1; CDR3aa: CASSEVLAVGAGEQFF
abundance: few; v_gene: TRBV12-3/TRBV12-4; j_gene: TRBJ1-5; CDR3aa: CASSGDGYSNQPQHF
abundance: -; v_gene: TRBV7-2; j_gene: TRBJ2-7; CDR3aa: CASSLVSGGAGEQYF
abundance: -; v_gene: TRBV19; j_gene: TRBJ2-4; CDR3aa: CASSDLRGGKNIQYF
abundance: few; v_gene: TRBV7-2; j_gene: TRBJ2-4; CDR3aa: CASSLAREQNIQYF
abundance: few; v_gene: TRBV6-5; j_gene: TRBJ2-5; CDR3aa: CASSYSNGWETQYF
abundance: -; v_gene: TRBV13; j_gene: TRBJ2-7; CDR3aa: CASSFSGGTYEQYF
abundance: -; v_gene: TRBV12-3/TRBV12-4; j_gene: TRBJ2-1; CDR3aa: CASGWGREQFF
abundance: -; v_gene: TRBV18; j_gene: TRBJ1-2; CDR3aa: CASSQGQAFYGYTF
abundance: -; v_gene: TRBV21-1; j_gene: TRBJ2-6; CDR3aa: CASSNLTLVAGANVLTF
abundance: -; v_gene: TRBV27; j_gene: TRBJ1-6; CDR3aa: CASTPGQGESPLHF
abundance: -; v_gene: TRBV20-1; j_gene: TRBJ1-1; CDR3aa: CSARDPGLNTEAFF
abundance: -; v_gene: TRBV12-3/TRBV12-4; j_gene: TRBJ1-2; CDR3aa: CASSPAGGHNYGYTF
abundance: few; v_gene: TRBV12-3/TRBV12-4; j_gene: TRBJ1-1; CDR3aa: CASSLTGALATEAFF
abundance: few; v_gene: TRBV29-1; j_gene: TRBJ2-6; CDR3aa: CSVAPSGANVLTF
abundance: -; v_gene: TRBV29-1; j_gene: TRBJ2-5; CDR3aa: CSVSYVGPQETQYF
abundance: -; v_gene: TRBV3-1; j_gene: TRBJ2-2; CDR3aa: CASSHRGWGTGELFF
abundance: -; v_gene: TRBV7-2; j_gene: TRBJ2-5; CDR3aa: CASSPNGPVETQYF
abundance: -; v_gene: TRBV29-1; j_gene: TRBJ2-1; CDR3aa: CSARGGQSYNEQFF
abundance: few; v_gene: TRBV12-3/TRBV12-4; j_gene: TRBJ2-5; CDR3aa: CASSGGFDQETQYF
abundance: -; v_gene: TRBV12-3/TRBV12-4; j_gene: TRBJ1-5; CDR3aa: CAISFGLGNQPQHF
abundance: -; v_gene: TRBV7-9; j_gene: TRBJ2-2; CDR3aa: CASITSGSETGELFF